This T cell receptor (beta chain) was sequenced during a study of blood T cell repertoires in COVID-19 (dated by TCRdb to between 2020 and 2021). Study-level background: Collaborator samples came from the United States, Italy and Spain and covered acute and convalescent phases of COVID-19. The prospective study material was composed of cDNA or gDNA derived from T cells, B-cell-depleted T cells, or PBMCs. Subjects who had been exposed to COVID-19, were actively infected with it, or had recovered from it provided the deeply sampled blood TCRbeta repertoires that made up the dataset. The repertoires were released in a freely available public database intended as a resource for research on the immune response to SARS-CoV-2. The samples were drawn from two sources: the first 160 participants of the ongoing ImmuneRACE study, and fewer than 1,500 subjects contributed by 6 global collaborators. Sample metadata almost always included a de-identified subject ID, COVID-19 status, age in years and sex. HLA class I and class II types, where available, came from metadata supplied by the sample provider rather than from assay-based typing.

Each collaborating institution followed its own protocols to collect whole blood in K2EDTA tubes. Collaborator samples were shipped for TCRbeta analysis as frozen whole blood, isolated PBMCs, or DNA extracted from either sample type. The immunoSEQ Assay, a bias-controlled multiplex PCR, was used to amplify TCRbeta CDR3 regions from genomic DNA. The published analysis was carried out like this. Nucleated cell counts per sample were estimated from amplification of reference gene primers within the assay. To quantify the absolute abundance of each unique TCRbeta CDR3 rearrangement, sequence reads were collapsed and filtered. Productive Simpson clonality was computed per sample as the square root of Simpson's diversity index over productive rearrangements. Sourced from immuneACCESS, this table was stored by TCRdb with only in-frame sequences that have V and J called. A share of the clones is absent; for the studies checked, an unresolved V gene accounts for under half, and the remainder has no known explanation. V and J calls and clone size come straight from that table; D and trimming were deduced from the DNA. This sample comprises 60,000 to 85,000 clones, approximately 79% of them detected only once. The biggest ten clones account for 2.6% of the sample.

On this clone itself: Its cognate antigen has yet to be identified. No quality values exist for individual bases; no much larger clone is one base distant.

V lost 4 bases and J lost 4 bases, and the count of bases not matched to a germline gene is 4. The cysteine opens and the phenylalanine closes a CDR3 of 15 amino acids. The CDR3 DNA has 45 bases and is translated from base 1. The germline V gene sets CDR1 to SGDLS and CDR2 to YYNGEE. Beyond this particular receptor, the publication reports: The amount of clinical and demographic metadata varied by source and participant and was provided uncurated.

In this chain, TRBV9 is recombined with TRBJ2-1; TRBD2 matches 11 bases in the middle. Sequencing was performed on peripheral blood. The TCR sequence derives from a human donor with acute or convalescent COVID-19. The donor label of this sample is uncertain. The nucleotide sequence is TGTGCCAGCAGCTCGCGACTAGCGGGATACAATGAGCAGTTCTTC. Translated, it gives CASSSRLAGYNEQFF.